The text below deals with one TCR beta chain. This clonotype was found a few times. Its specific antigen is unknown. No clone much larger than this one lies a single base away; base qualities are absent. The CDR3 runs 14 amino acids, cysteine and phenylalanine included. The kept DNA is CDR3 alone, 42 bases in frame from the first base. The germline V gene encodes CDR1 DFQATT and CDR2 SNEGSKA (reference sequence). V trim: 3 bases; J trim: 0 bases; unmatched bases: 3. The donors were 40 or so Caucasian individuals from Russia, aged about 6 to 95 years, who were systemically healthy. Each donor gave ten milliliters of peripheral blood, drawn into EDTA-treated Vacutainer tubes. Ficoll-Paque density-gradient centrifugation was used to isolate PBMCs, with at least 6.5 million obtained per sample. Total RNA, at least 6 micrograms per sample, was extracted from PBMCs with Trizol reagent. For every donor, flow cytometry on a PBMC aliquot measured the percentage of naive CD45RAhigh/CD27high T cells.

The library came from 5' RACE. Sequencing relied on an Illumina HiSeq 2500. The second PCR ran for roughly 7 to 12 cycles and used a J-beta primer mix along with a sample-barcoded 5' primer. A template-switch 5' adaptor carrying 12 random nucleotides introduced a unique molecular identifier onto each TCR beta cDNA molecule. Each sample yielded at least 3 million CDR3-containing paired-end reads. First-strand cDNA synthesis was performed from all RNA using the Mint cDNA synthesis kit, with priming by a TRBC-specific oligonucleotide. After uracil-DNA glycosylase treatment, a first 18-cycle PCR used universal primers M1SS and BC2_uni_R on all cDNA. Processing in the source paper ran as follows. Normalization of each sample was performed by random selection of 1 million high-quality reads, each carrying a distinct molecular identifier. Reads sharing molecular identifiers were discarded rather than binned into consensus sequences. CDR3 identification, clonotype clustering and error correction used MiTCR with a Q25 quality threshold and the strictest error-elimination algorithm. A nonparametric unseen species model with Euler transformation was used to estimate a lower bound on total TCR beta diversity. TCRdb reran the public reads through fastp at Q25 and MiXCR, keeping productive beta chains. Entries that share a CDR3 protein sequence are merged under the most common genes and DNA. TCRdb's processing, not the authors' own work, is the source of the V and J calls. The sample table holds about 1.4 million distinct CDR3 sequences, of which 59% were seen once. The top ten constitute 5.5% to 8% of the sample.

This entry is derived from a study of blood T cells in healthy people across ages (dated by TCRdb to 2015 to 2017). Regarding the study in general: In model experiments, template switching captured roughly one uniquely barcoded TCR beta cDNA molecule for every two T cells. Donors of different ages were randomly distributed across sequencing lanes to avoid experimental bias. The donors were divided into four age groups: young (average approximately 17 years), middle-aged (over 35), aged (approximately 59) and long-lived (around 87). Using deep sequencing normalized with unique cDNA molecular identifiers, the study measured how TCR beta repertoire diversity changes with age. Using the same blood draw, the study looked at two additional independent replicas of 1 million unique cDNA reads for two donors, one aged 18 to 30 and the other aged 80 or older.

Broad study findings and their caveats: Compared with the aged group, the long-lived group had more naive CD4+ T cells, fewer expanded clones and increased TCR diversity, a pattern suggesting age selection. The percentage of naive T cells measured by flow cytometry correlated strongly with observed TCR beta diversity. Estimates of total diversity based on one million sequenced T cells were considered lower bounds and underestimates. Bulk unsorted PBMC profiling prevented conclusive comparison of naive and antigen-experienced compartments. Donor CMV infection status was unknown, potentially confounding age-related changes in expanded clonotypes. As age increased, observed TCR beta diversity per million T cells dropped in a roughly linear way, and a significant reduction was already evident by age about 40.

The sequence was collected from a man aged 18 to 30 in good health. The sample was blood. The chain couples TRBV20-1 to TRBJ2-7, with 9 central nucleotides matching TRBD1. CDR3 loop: CSASKTGGSYEQYF. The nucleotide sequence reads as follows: TGCAGTGCTAGTAAGACAGGGGGCTCCTACGAGCAGTACTTC.